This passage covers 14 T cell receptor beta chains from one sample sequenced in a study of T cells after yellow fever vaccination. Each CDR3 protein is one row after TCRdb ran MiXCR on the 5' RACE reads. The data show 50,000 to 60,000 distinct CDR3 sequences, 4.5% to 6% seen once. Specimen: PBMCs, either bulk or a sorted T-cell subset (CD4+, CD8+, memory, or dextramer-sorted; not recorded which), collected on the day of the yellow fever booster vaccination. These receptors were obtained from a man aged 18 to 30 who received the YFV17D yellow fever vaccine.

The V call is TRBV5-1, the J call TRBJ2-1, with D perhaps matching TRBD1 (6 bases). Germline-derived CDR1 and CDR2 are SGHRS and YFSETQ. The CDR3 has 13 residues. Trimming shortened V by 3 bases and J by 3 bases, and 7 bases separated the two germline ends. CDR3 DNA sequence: TGCGCCAGCAGCTCAGGGGTCTACAATGAGCAGTTCTTC. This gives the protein CASSSGVYNEQFF.

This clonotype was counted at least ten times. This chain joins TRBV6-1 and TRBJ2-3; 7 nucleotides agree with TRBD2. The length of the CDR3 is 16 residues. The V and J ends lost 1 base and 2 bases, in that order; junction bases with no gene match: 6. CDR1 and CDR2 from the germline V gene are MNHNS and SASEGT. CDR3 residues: CASSEGVGGFTDTQYF. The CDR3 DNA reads TGTGCCAGCAGTGAAGGCGTCGGGGGGTTCACAGATACGCAGTATTTT.

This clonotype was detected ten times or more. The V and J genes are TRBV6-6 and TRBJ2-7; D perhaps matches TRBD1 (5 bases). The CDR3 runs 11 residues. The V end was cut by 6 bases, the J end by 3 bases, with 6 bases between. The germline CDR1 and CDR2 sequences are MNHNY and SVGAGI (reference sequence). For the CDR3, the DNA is TGTGCCAGCAGGACAGTCTACGAGCAGTACTTC. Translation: CASRTVYEQYF.

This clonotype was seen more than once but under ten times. CDR3 in amino acids: CASSQVRDTGNTIYF. CDR3 nucleotide sequence: TGCGCCAGCAGCCAAGTACGGGACACTGGAAACACCATATATTTT. The J gene is TRBJ1-3, the V gene TRBV4-3, with D perhaps matching TRBD1 (6 bases). In germline, CDR1 is LGHNA, CDR2 YSLEER. V was trimmed by 1 base and J by 2 bases, leaving 9 bases between them. The CDR3 consists of 15 residues.

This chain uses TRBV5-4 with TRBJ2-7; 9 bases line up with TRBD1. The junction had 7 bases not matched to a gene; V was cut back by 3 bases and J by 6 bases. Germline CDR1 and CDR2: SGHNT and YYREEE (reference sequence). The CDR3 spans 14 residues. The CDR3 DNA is TGTGCCAGCAGCTGGGGACAGGGCACACCCGAGCAGTACTTC. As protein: CASSWGQGTPEQYF. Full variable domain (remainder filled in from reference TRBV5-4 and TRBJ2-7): ETGVTQSPTHLIKTRGQQVTLRCSSQSGHNTVSWYQQALGQGPQFIFQYYREEENGRGNFPPRFSGLQFPNYSSELNVNALELDDSALYLCASSWGQGTPEQYFGPGTRLTVT.

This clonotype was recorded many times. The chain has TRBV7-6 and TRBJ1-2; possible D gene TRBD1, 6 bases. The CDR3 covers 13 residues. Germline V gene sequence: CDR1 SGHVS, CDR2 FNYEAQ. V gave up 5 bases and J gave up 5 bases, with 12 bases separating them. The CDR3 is CASSQGSGYGYTF. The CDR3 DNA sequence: TGTGCCAGCAGCCAGGGGTCGGGGTATGGCTACACCTTC.

The CDR3 protein is CASSFNPNTEAFF. The CDR3 DNA reads TGTGCCAGCAGTTTCAACCCGAACACTGAAGCTTTCTTT. The V and J genes are TRBV28 and TRBJ1-1; D remains ambiguous. Deletions cut 3 bases from V and 1 base from J, with 6 bases between. Per germline, CDR1 MDHEN and CDR2 SYDVKM. This CDR3 spans 13 amino acids.

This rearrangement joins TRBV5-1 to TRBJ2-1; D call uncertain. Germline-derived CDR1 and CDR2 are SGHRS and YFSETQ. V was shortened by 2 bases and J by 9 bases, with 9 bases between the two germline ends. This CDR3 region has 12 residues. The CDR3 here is CASSFDEPEQFF. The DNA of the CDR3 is TGCGCCAGCAGCTTTGACGAACCTGAGCAGTTCTTC.

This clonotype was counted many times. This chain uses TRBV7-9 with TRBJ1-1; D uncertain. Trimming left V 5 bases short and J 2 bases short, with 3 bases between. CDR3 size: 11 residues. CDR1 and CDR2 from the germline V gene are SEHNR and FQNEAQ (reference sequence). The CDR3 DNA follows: TGTGCCAGCAGCCGCAACACTGAAGCTTTCTTT. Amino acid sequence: CASSRNTEAFF.

CDR3 DNA sequence: TGCGCCAGCAGCCAAACCCCGGACAAGGTCCTCTACGAGCAGTACTTC. It specifies CASSQTPDKVLYEQYF. This rearrangement joins TRBV4-1 to TRBJ2-7; weak D call: TRBD1 (5 bases). Germline V gene sequence: CDR1 MGHRA, CDR2 YSYEKL. This CDR3 is 16 amino acids long. Trimming cost V 2 bases and J 3 bases, with 17 bases left between them.

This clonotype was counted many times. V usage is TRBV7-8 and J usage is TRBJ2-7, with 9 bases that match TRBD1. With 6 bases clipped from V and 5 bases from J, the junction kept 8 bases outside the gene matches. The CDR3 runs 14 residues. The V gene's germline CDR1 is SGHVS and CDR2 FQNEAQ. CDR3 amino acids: CASSPRQGENEQYF. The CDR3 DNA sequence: TGTGCCAGCAGTCCTAGACAGGGGGAGAACGAGCAGTACTTC.

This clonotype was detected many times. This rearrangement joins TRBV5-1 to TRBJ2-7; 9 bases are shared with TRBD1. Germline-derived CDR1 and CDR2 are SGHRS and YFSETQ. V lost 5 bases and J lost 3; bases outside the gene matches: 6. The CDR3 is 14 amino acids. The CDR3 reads CASSFGTGIYEQYF. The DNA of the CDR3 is TGCGCCAGCAGTTTTGGGACAGGGATCTACGAGCAGTACTTC.

Here the CDR3 DNA reads TGCAGTGCTAGAGATCGAGGGGCCAGTACGCAGTATTTT. Protein product: CSARDRGASTQYF. The chain employs TRBV20-1 and TRBJ2-3; D is possibly TRBD1 or TRBD2 (5 bases each). V lost 0 bases to trimming and J lost 8 bases, with 12 bases between them. CDR3 length equals 13 residues. Per germline, CDR1 DFQATT and CDR2 SNEGSKA (reference sequence).

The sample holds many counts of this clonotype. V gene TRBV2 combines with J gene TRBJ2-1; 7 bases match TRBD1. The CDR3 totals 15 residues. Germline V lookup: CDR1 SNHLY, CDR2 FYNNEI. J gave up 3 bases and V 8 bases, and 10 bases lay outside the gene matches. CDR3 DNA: TGTGCCAGCCTGCGACAGGGATTAGGCTACAATGAGCAGTTCTTC. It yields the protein CASLRQGLGYNEQFF.